This TCR beta chain was recovered during a study of OX40 agonist ivuxolimab in advanced cancers. Study-level background: Dose-escalation patients suffered from hepatocellular carcinoma, melanoma, renal cell or head and neck cancer. Patients achieving partial responses numbered three: one hepatocellular carcinoma case and two cutaneous melanoma cases. Study-wide findings and caveats: CD8+ T cells were the subset that, on average, had more expanded clones than CD4+. Clonal expansion was among the lowest in partial responders at 0.1-3.0 mg/kg, especially CD8+.

Details on this clone: The target antigen is unknown. This same CDR3 is encoded by further DNA sequences in the sample.

The table came from immunoSEQ multiplex PCR; TCRdb's copy has only in-frame clones and leaves some out. Counted here are around 97,000 clones, roughly nine tenths occurring once; the ten biggest clones make up approximately 5.7%. The input for sequencing was CD4+ or CD8+ T cells sorted from blood, taken in a trial of the OX40 agonist ivuxolimab. The receptor was derived from an adult with an advanced solid tumor such as melanoma, head and neck, liver or kidney cancer.

CDR3 DNA: TGTGCCAGCAGCTTAACGGTGAACACTGAAGCTTTCTTT. Amino acid sequence: CASSLTVNTEAFF. V gene TRBV7-3 combines with J gene TRBJ1-1, with D hard to call. Deletions cut 0 bases from V and 0 bases from J, with 2 bases between. The length of the CDR3 is 13 residues. Germline CDR1 SGHTA, CDR2 FQGTGA.